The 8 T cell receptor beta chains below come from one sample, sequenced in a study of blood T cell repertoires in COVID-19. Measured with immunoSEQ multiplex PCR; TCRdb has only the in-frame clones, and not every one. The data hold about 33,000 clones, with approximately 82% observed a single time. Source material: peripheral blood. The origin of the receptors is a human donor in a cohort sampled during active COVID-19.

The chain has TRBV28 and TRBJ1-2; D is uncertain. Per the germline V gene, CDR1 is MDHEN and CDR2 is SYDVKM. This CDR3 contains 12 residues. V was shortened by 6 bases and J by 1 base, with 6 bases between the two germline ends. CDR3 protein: CASREINYGYTF. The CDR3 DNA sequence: TGTGCCAGCAGGGAGATTAACTATGGCTACACCTTC.

CDR3 in amino acids: CATSSGVASYTF. CDR3 DNA: TGTGCCACCAGCAGTGGGGTAGCGAGCTACACCTTC. The chain joins TRBV15 to TRBJ1-2, with D unclear. Trimming stripped 3 bases from V and 9 bases from J, with 11 bases between. This CDR3 has 12 residues. From germline, CDR1 is LNHNV and CDR2 YYDKDF (reference sequence).

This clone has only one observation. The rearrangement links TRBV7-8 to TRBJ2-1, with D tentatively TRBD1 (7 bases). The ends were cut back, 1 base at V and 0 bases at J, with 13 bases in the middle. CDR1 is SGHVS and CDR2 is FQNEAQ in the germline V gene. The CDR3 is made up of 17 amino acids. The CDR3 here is CASSLVAGQISYNEQFF. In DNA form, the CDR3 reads TGTGCCAGCAGCTTAGTTGCGGGACAGATCTCCTACAATGAGCAGTTCTTC.

The CDR3 loop reads CASSEIEELFF. In DNA form, the CDR3 reads TGTGCCAGCAGTGAGATCGAGGAGCTGTTTTTT. The genes are TRBV2 and TRBJ1-4; D not certain. The tail of the sequence fits TRBJ2-2 better, so the J call may be wrong. This CDR3 region has 11 residues. Germline loops: CDR1 SNHLY, CDR2 FYNNEI.

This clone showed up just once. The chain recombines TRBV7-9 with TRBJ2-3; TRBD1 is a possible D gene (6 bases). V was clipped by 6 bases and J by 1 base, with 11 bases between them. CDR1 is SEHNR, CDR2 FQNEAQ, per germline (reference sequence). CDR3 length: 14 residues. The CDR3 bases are TGTGCCAGCAGTACCACAGGGCGCACAGATACGCAGTATTTT. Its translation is CASSTTGRTDTQYF.

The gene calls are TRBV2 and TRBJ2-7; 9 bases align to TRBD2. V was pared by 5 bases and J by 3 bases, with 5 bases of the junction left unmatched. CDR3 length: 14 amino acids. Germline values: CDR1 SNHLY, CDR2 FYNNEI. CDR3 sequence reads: CASSTRLADYEQYF. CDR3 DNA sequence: TGTGCCAGCAGTACTAGACTAGCGGACTACGAGCAGTACTTC.

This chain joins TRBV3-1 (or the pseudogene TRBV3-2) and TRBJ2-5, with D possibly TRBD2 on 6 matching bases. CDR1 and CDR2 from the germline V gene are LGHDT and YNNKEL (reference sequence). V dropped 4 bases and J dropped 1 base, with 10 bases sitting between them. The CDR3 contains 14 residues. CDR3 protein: CASSRGLAQETQYF. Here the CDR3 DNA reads TGTGCCAGCAGCCGGGGACTCGCCCAAGAGACCCAGTACTTC.

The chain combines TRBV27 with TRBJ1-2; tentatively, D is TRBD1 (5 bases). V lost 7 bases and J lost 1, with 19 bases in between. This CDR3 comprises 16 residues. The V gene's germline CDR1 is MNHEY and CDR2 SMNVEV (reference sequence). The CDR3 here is CASNPGLGSLNYGYTF. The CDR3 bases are TGTGCCAGCAACCCAGGGTTGGGGTCCCTTAACTATGGCTACACCTTC.